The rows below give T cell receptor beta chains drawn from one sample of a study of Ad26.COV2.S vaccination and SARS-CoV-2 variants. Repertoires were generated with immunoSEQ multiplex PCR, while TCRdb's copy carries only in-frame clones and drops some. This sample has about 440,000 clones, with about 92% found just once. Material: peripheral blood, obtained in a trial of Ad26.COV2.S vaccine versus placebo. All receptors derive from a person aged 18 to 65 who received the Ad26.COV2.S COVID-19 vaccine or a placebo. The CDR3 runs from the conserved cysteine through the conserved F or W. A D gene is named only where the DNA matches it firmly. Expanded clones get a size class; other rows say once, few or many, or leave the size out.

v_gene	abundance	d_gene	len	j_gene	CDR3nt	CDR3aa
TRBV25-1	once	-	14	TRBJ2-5	TGTGCCAGCAGCCGGAGTACAGAGCAAGGGACCCAGTACTTC	CASSRSTEQGTQYF
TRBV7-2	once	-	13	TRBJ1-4	TGTGCCAGCAGCTTAGGACGCCATGAAAAACTGTTTTTT	CASSLGRHEKLFF
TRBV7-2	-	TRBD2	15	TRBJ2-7	TGTGCCAGCAGCTTCGGACTAGCGAGCTCCTACGAGCAGTACTTC	CASSFGLASSYEQYF
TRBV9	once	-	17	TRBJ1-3	TGTGCCAGCAGCGTAGCCAGTTCTACTCTCTCTGGAAACACCATATATTTT	CASSVASSTLSGNTIYF
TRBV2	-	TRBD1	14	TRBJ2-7	TGTGCCAGCAGTGTGGACAGGGCAACCTACGAGCAGTACTTC	CASSVDRATYEQYF
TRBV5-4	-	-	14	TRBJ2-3	TGTGCCAGCAGGGGGGCTGGGACCTCCGATACGCAGTATTTT	CASRGAGTSDTQYF
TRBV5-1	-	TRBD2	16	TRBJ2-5	TGCGCCAGCAGCTTTCTTGCGGGAGGTTCCCAAGAGACCCAGTACTTC	CASSFLAGGSQETQYF
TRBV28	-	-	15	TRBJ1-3	TGTGCCAGCAGTTTATGGGCAGAATCCGGAAACACCATATATTTT	CASSLWAESGNTIYF
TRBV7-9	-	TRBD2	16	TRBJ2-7	TGTGCCAGCAGCTTTCCGACTAGCGGGGTCTCCTACGAGCAGTACTTC	CASSFPTSGVSYEQYF
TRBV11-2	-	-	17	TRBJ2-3	TGTGCCAGCAGCTTAAGAGTGTTAGGGACTAGCACAGATACGCAGTATTTT	CASSLRVLGTSTDTQYF
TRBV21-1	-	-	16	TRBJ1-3	TGTGCCAGCAGTTGGGGAGAGTTCCTCTCTGGAAACACCATATATTTT	CASSWGEFLSGNTIYF
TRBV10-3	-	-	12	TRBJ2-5	TGTGCCATCAGTGAGGATGGAGAGACCCAGTACTTC	CAISEDGETQYF
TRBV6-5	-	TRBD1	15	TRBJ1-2	TGTGCCAGCAGGAAGGGGGACAGACCCGACTATGGCTACACCTTC	CASRKGDRPDYGYTF
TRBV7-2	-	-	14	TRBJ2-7	TGTGCCAGCAGCTTAGCGGACGGAACCTACGAGCAGTACTTC	CASSLADGTYEQYF
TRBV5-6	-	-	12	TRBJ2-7	TGTGCCAGCACCCAGACAGGACTCGAGCAGTACTTC	CASTQTGLEQYF
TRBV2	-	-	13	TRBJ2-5	TGTGCCAGCAACGGTATACTGAGGGAGACCCAGTACTTC	CASNGILRETQYF
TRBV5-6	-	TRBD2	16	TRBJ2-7	TGTGCCAGCAGCCTTTTCGATTTAGCGGGACCCTACGAGCAGTACTTC	CASSLFDLAGPYEQYF
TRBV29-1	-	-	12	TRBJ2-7	TGCAGCGTTGTGATGGGGAATTCCGAGCAGTACTTC	CSVVMGNSEQYF
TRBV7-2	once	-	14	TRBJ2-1	TGTGCCAGCAGCTTAGGGAGGTTTACAGTAGAGCAGTTCTTC	CASSLGRFTVEQFF
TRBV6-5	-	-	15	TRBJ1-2	TGTGCCAGCAGCCACCTAACGCGGGGAGCGGATGGCTACACCTTC	CASSHLTRGADGYTF
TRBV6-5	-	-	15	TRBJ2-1	TGTGCCAGCAGTTACCGCGGGACAGATTACAATGAGCAGTTCTTC	CASSYRGTDYNEQFF
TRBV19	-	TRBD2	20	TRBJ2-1	TGTGCCAGTAGCCCCATCAGGGCTAGCGGGAAGCTTAGCTCCTACAATGAGCAGTTCTTC	CASSPIRASGKLSSYNEQFF
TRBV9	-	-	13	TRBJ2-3	TGTGCCAGCAGCGAAGTGGGGGCAGATACGCAGTATTTT	CASSEVGADTQYF
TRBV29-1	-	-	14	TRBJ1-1	TGCAGCGTTCCTCAGTCAGGGGTTCGGCCTGAAGCTTTCTTT	CSVPQSGVRPEAFF
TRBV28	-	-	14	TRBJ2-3	TGTGCCAGCAGTTTATTACGGAATGTATATACGCAGTATTTT	CASSLLRNVYTQYF
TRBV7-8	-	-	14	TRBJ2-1	TGTGCCACCGCCTTTGCCTCGACCACCGATGAGCAGTTCTTC	CATAFASTTDEQFF
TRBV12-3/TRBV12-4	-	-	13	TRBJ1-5	TGTGCCAGCAGTTCCGGTTGGCGTCAGCCCCAGCATTTT	CASSSGWRQPQHF
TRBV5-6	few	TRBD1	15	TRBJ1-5	TGTGCCAGCAGCCGGGGACAGGGTTTCAATCAGCCCCAGCATTTT	CASSRGQGFNQPQHF
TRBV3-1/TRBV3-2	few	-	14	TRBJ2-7	TGTGCCAGCAGCCAAGTCGCCGGCAGATACGAGCAGTACTTC	CASSQVAGRYEQYF
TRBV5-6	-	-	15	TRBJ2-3	TGTGCCAGCAGCTTGCCTAGCGCCTACACAGATACGCAGTATTTT	CASSLPSAYTDTQYF
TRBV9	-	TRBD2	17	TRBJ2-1	TGTGCCAGCAGCGTAAGAAGCGGGAGTGTCCCCTACAATGAGCAGTTCTTC	CASSVRSGSVPYNEQFF
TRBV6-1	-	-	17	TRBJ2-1	TGTGCCAGCAGTGAACTCTCTGAGACTCAATATTACAATGAGCAGTTCTTC	CASSELSETQYYNEQFF
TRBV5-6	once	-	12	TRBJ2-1	TGTGCCAGCAGCTTGGCTCTCTTTGAGCAGTTCTTC	CASSLALFEQFF
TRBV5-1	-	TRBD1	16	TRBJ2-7	TGCGCCAGCAGCGCGAACCCGGGACAGGGAACCCTCGAGCAGTACTTC	CASSANPGQGTLEQYF
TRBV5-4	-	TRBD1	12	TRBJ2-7	TGTGCCAGCAGCTCAGGGGGTCACGAGCAGTACTTC	CASSSGGHEQYF
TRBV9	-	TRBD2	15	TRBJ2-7	TGTGCCAGCAGCCGCATAGCGGGATCGACCTACGAGCAGTACTTC	CASSRIAGSTYEQYF
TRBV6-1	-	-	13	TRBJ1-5	TGTGCCAGCAGTGATAGGTCGCCGCCGCCCCAGCATTTT	CASSDRSPPPQHF
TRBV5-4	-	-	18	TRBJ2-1	TGTGCCAGCAGGCAAGATGTTCCCCGGACTCCCTCCTACAATGAGCAGTTCTTC	CASRQDVPRTPSYNEQFF
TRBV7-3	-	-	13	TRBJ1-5	TGTGCCAGCAGCTTAACTCCGGATCAGCCCCAGCATTTT	CASSLTPDQPQHF
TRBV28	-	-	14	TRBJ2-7	TGTGCCAGCAGTTTCCGGCTTTCGGCCTACGAGCAGTACTTC	CASSFRLSAYEQYF
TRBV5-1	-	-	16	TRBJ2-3	TGCGCCAGCAGCTTAATTGGGGGCAAGGGCACAGATACGCAGTATTTT	CASSLIGGKGTDTQYF
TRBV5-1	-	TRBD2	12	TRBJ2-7	TGCGCCAGCAGCTCAGGGAGGGACGAGCAGTACTTC	CASSSGRDEQYF
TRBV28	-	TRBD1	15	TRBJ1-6	TGTGCCAGCAGTTTGACAGGGGAGTGGAATTCACCCCTCCACTTT	CASSLTGEWNSPLHF
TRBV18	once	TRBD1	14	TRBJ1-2	TGTGCCAGCTCAACGGGACAGGGGATCTATGGCTACACCTTC	CASSTGQGIYGYTF
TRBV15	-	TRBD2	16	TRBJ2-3	TGTGCCACCAGCAGCCGTCTAGCGGGGACCACAGATACGCAGTATTTT	CATSSRLAGTTDTQYF
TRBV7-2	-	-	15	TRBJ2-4	TGTGCCAGCAGCTTAGATTCAGGGAACAAAAACATTCAGTACTTC	CASSLDSGNKNIQYF
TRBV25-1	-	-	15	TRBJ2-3	TGTGCCAGCAGTGAATTGAAGGGGAGCACAGATACGCAGTATTTT	CASSELKGSTDTQYF
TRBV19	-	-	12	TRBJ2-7	TGTGCCAGTAGCACTAGTTACTACGAGCAGTACTTC	CASSTSYYEQYF
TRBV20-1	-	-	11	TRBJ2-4	TGCAGTGCTAGAGCCCAAAACATTCAGTACTTC	CSARAQNIQYF
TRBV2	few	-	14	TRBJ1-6	TGTGCCAGCAGTGAGCAGGGCCAGAAATCACCCCTCCACTTT	CASSEQGQKSPLHF
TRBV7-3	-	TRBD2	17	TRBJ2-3	TGTGCCAGCAGCCCGGGACTAGCGTATGCTAGCACAGATACGCAGTATTTT	CASSPGLAYASTDTQYF
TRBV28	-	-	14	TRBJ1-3	TGTGCCAGCAGTTCCCCCGCGGTAGGAAACACCATATATTTT	CASSSPAVGNTIYF
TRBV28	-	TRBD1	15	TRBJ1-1	TGTGCCAGCAGTTTCTTTGAGGGGGCAGGAACTGAAGCTTTCTTT	CASSFFEGAGTEAFF
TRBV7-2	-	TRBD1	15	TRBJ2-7	TGTGCCAGCAGCCCCCGGACAGGACTTACCTACGAGCAGTACTTC	CASSPRTGLTYEQYF
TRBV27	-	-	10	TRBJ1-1	TGTGCCAGCAGGTTAGATGAAGCTTTCTTT	CASRLDEAFF
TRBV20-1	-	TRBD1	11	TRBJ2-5	TGCAGTTCGGGACAGGGAGGGACCCAGTACTTC	CSSGQGGTQYF
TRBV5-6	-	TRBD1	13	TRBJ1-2	TGTGCCAGCAGCGAACAGGGGTTCTCTGGCTACACCTTC	CASSEQGFSGYTF